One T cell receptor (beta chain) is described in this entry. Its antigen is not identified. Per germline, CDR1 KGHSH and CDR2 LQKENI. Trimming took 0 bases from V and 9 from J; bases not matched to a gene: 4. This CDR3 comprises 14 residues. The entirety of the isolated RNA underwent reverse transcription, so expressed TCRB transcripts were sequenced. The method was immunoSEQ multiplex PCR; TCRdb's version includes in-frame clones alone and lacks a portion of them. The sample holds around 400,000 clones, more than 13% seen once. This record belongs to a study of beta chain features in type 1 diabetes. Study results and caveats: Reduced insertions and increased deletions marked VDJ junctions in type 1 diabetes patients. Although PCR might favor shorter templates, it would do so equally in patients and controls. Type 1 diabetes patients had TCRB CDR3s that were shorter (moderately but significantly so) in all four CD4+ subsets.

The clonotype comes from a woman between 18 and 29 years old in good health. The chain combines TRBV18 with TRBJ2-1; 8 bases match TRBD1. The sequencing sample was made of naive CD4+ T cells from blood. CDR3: CASSPPPGGTEQFF. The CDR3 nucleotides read TGTGCCAGCTCACCACCCCCAGGGGGCACTGAGCAGTTCTTC.